The following is a T cell receptor (beta chain) sequence with its context. The sample originates from a study of blood T cell repertoires in COVID-19. Study-wide context: T cells, B-cell-depleted T cells, or PBMCs provided the cDNA or gDNA that served as material.

Original methodology: Counts of nucleated cells, estimated from reference gene primer amplification, were obtained. Clones were sequenced by immunoSEQ multiplex PCR, and TCRdb holds only the in-frame ones, with some missing. Clone size and V and J calls were adopted from that table, with D and trimming inferred from the DNA. Of 110,000 to 150,000 clones in the sample, roughly 90% were seen once. The ends were cut back, 1 base at V and 4 bases at J, with 16 bases in the middle. This CDR3 spans 16 amino acids. CDR1 and CDR2 (germline): SGHAT, FQNNGV. The sequencing sample was made of peripheral blood. This receptor was taken from a man aged 50 to 60 with active or convalescent COVID-19. This chain joins TRBV11-2 and TRBJ1-2, with D maybe TRBD1 (5 bases). CDR3 DNA sequence: TGTGCCAGCAGCTTAGCTCTCGGGGGGACTGGCTATGGCTACACCTTC. It yields the protein CASSLALGGTGYGYTF.